This T cell receptor beta chain originates from a study of blood T cell repertoires in COVID-19. Study as a whole: The study drew acute and convalescent COVID-19 samples from the United States, Italy and Spain. T cells, B-cell-depleted T cells, or PBMCs supplied cDNA or gDNA.

Seattle-derived patients entered the study during active infection and were followed longitudinally. Germline CDR1 SGHRS, CDR2 YFSETQ. This CDR3 has 15 amino acids. V was pared by 4 bases and J by 0 bases, with 10 bases between. Original methodology: It was from reference gene primer amplification that nucleated cell counts were estimated. Generated by immunoSEQ multiplex PCR, the TCRdb table keeps only in-frame clones and is missing some. V, J and clone size are taken as reported in that table, and D and trimming were inferred from the DNA itself. Here the sample spans around 260,000 clones, about 91% being singletons.

This TCR came from a person aged 18 to 29 with COVID-19, enrolled during active disease. Specimen: peripheral blood. This chain links TRBV5-1 with TRBJ2-2, with a tentative D call TRBD1 (6 bases). The CDR3 spells CASSVQGSNTGELFF. The CDR3 DNA follows: TGCGCCAGCAGCGTACAGGGATCGAACACCGGGGAGCTGTTTTTT.